This T cell receptor beta chain was recorded in a study of T-cell reconstitution after alpha-beta-depleted transplantation in children. Whole-study results and caveats: Newly produced T cells mostly accounted for T-cell counts and diversity one year post-transplant.

Unique molecular identifiers tagged the TCRbeta library. Each CDR3 protein is one row after TCRdb ran MiXCR on the PCR reads. This table holds a few hundred thousand distinct CDR3 sequences, approximately 30% found once. V lost 6 bases, J lost 3 bases, and 9 bases lay in between. Looked up from germline, CDR1 is KGHDR and CDR2 is SFDVKD. CDR3 size: 13 residues. This clonotype turned up a few times. Antigen unknown. The chain joins TRBV24-1 to TRBJ2-3; the D is unclear. This TCR derives from a boy in the first two years of life with Wiskott-Aldrich syndrome, due to receive a stem cell transplant. This specimen consisted of PBMCs, obtained before TCRalphabeta/CD19-depleted stem cell transplant. CDR3 region: CATSHLWTDTQYF. CDR3 DNA: TGTGCCACCAGTCACTTATGGACAGATACGCAGTATTTT.